One and the same sample provided the 6 T cell receptor beta chains below, sequenced in a study of cytomegalovirus exposure and HLA in healthy donors listed by TCRdb under 2017. The library relied on the immunoSEQ multiplex PCR assay. For the multiplex PCR, a mixture combining 60 forward primers for TCR Vbeta segments and 13 reverse primers for TCR Jbeta segments was used. What TCRdb holds here is the immuneACCESS table cut down to in-frame rearrangements. Part of the clones is not present; checked against another copy, under half of the missing clones reflect an unresolved V gene, and the others are unexplained. The sample table lists about 160,000 clones, over 70% of them with a count of one. Clones ranked in the top ten supply about 2.9% of the sample. Sequencing was carried out using PBMCs. These receptors were collected from a woman aged 45 to 65 in good health and CMV-seropositive.

This clone was picked up a small number of times. The rearrangement links TRBV5-4 to TRBJ1-1; perhaps TRBD1 as D (5 bases). This CDR3 contains 17 residues. In germline, CDR1 is SGHNT, CDR2 YYREEE (reference sequence). With 4 bases removed from V and 6 bases from J, the gap between germline ends came to 25 bases. The CDR3 spells CASSPGPAVGGSAEAFF. The CDR3 DNA follows: TGTGCCAGCAGCCCGGGGCCAGCGGTCGGGGGGAGTGCTGAAGCTTTCTTT.

This chain connects TRBV7-2 to TRBJ2-5; 7 bases match TRBD2. This CDR3 contains 16 residues. V lost 0 bases and J lost 5; bases outside the gene matches: 9. Germline V lookup: CDR1 SGHTA, CDR2 FQGNSA. For the CDR3, the DNA is TGTGCCAGCAGCTTAGCCAGCGGGCCCGGGGGGGAGACCCAGTACTTC. Translating it yields CASSLASGPGGETQYF.

The CDR3 reads CASGQSGANVLTF. In DNA form, the CDR3 reads TGTGCCAGCGGACAGTCTGGGGCCAACGTCCTGACTTTC. The chain links TRBV25-1 to TRBJ2-6; a weak D match, TRBD1 (6 bases). Trimming left V 8 bases short and J 1 base short, with 6 bases between. CDR1 and CDR2 (germline): MGHDK, SYGVNS. The CDR3 extends over 13 amino acids. Full variable domain (remainder filled in from reference TRBV25-1 and TRBJ2-6): EADIYQTPRYLVIGTGKKITLECSQTMGHDKMYWYQQDPGMELHLIHYSYGVNSTEKGDLSSESTVSRIRTEHFPLTLESARPSHTSQYLCASGQSGANVLTFGAGSRLTVL.

This clone was picked up a small number of times. J is TRBJ2-2 and V is TRBV19, with 13 bases aligning to TRBD2. The CDR3 has 16 amino acids. Germline-derived CDR1 and CDR2 are LNHDA and SQIVND (reference sequence). V shed 4 bases and J 6 bases; nucleotides not matched to a gene: 5. The CDR3 DNA reads TGTGCCAGTAGTAAGGGACTAGCGGGATCGGCCGGGGAGCTGTTTTTT. Translated, it gives CASSKGLAGSAGELFF.

The chain carries TRBV5-1 and TRBJ2-1, with D maybe TRBD1 (7 bases). V shed 1 base and J shed 4 bases, with 24 bases lying between them. The CDR3 contains 19 residues. Looked up from germline, CDR1 is SGHRS and CDR2 is YFSETQ. This CDR3 reads CASSLTGAGAAGGYNEQFF. For the CDR3, the DNA is TGCGCCAGCAGCTTGACAGGGGCCGGAGCGGCCGGGGGTTACAATGAGCAGTTCTTC.

This clone was detected only a few times. The V gene is TRBV19, the J gene TRBJ2-3; 8 nucleotides agree with TRBD2. The CDR3 is 15 amino acids. CDR1 is LNHDA and CDR2 is SQIVND in the germline V gene (reference sequence). With 1 base clipped from V and 8 bases from J, the junction kept 8 bases outside the gene matches. CDR3 sequence (DNA): TGTGCCAGTAGTATAGGAGCGGGGGCGGCGGGTACGCAGTATTTT. It specifies CASSIGAGAAGTQYF.